This entry lists 19 T cell receptor beta chains sequenced from one sample in a study of blood T cell repertoires in COVID-19. Assay: immunoSEQ multiplex PCR; the TCRdb copy retains only in-frame clones and omits some. The sample carries 100,000 to 150,000 clones, 88% recorded once. The sample consisted of peripheral blood. The source of these receptors is an elderly woman with acute or convalescent COVID-19.

This sequence joins TRBV10-3 and TRBJ2-7; TRBD2 might be the D (6 bases). In germline, CDR1 is ENHRY, CDR2 SYGVKD. Trimming removed 4 bases at V and 3 bases at J, with 19 bases between. The CDR3 is made up of 16 amino acids. In nucleotides, the CDR3 is TGTGCCATCAGTGGGGGCCTAGCGACTAAACGCTACGAGCAGTACTTC. Protein: CAISGGLATKRYEQYF.

The chain uses TRBV6-1 and TRBJ1-4; D remains unclear. This CDR3 is built from 15 residues. The V and J ends lost 2 bases and 4 bases respectively, with 11 bases between them. Germline-derived CDR1 and CDR2 are MNHNS and SASEGT. CDR3 sequence (DNA): TGTGCCAGCAGTGAAAGTCGGGTCGGTAATGAAAAACTGTTTTTT. Translated, it gives CASSESRVGNEKLFF.

The chain has TRBV19 and TRBJ2-3, with D unresolved. Per the germline V gene, CDR1 is LNHDA and CDR2 is SQIVND (reference sequence). This CDR3 spans 15 amino acids. V was trimmed by 2 bases and J by 5 bases, leaving 14 bases between them. The CDR3 loop is CASSITSQERDTQYF. CDR3 nucleotide sequence: TGTGCCAGTAGTATAACCTCCCAAGAGAGAGATACGCAGTATTTT.

This rearrangement joins TRBV5-4 to TRBJ2-5, with TRBD2 identical over 11 bases. The length of the CDR3 is 15 residues. Per germline, CDR1 SGHNT and CDR2 YYREEE (reference sequence). Trimming at V came to 4 bases and at J to 2 bases, leaving 4 bases not matched to a gene. CDR3 sequence: CASSLGTSGQETQYF. Here the CDR3 DNA reads TGTGCCAGCAGCCTTGGGACTAGCGGACAAGAGACCCAGTACTTC.

This chain connects TRBV5-1 to TRBJ2-1, with 8 bases identical to TRBD1. The CDR3 contains 15 residues. Losses at the gene ends were 4 bases for V and 0 bases for J; bases not matched to a gene: 3. The germline gives CDR1 SGHRS, CDR2 YFSETQ. The CDR3 region has the DNA TGCGCCAGCAGCCCGGGGACAGGCTCCTACAATGAGCAGTTCTTC. Its protein is CASSPGTGSYNEQFF. The full variable domain, in which reference TRBV5-1 and TRBJ2-1 provide the parts outside the CDR3, is KAGVTQTPRYLIKTRGQQVTLSCSPISGHRSVSWYQQTPGQGLQFLFEYFSETQRNKGNFPGRFSGRQFSNSRSEMNVSTLELGDSALYLCASSPGTGSYNEQFFGPGTRLTVL.

The chain uses TRBV28 and TRBJ1-2; TRBD1 matches at 8 bases. With 10 bases clipped from V and 5 bases from J, the junction kept 9 bases outside the gene matches. CDR1 is MDHEN and CDR2 is SYDVKM in the germline V gene. The CDR3 has 13 amino acids. The CDR3: CAISDRVGYGYTF. The CDR3 bases are TGTGCCATCTCGGACAGGGTTGGGTATGGCTACACCTTC.

The J gene is TRBJ2-1, the V gene TRBV6-5, with 11 bases aligning to TRBD2. V lost 1 base and J lost 3; bases outside the gene matches: 2. Germline loops: CDR1 MNHEY, CDR2 SVGAGI. This CDR3 has 16 amino acids. The CDR3 DNA sequence: TGTGCCAGCAGTTACTACGGACTAGCGGGCTACAATGAGCAGTTCTTC. Amino acid sequence: CASSYYGLAGYNEQFF.

The chain combines TRBV9 with TRBJ2-5; TRBD2 aligns across 8 bases. CDR1 and CDR2 (germline): SGDLS, YYNGEE. The CDR3 runs to 14 residues. V was clipped by 4 bases and J by 4 bases; unmatched bases: 6. CDR3 in amino acids: CASSTGGLGETQYF. DNA for the CDR3: TGTGCCAGCAGCACGGGGGGGCTTGGAGAGACCCAGTACTTC.

The V call is TRBV28, the J call TRBJ2-7; maybe TRBD1 (6 bases). Germline V CDR1 and CDR2: MDHEN, SYDVKM. V lost 6 bases and J lost 3, with 18 bases in between. The CDR3 is made up of 15 amino acids. In DNA, the CDR3 is TGTGCCAGCAGGACCCCGGGACAAGTAATCTACGAGCAGTACTTC. It specifies CASRTPGQVIYEQYF.

The rearrangement uses TRBV2 and TRBJ1-6; weak D call: TRBD1 (6 bases). The CDR3 is 15 residues long. Germline lookup yields CDR1 SNHLY and CDR2 FYNNEI. V gave up 8 bases and J gave up 1 base, with 12 bases separating them. CDR3: CASSQGFSYNSPLHF. CDR3 coding DNA: TGTGCCAGCTCTCAGGGGTTTTCCTATAATTCACCCCTCCACTTT.

CDR3 residues: CAATGLSTNEQYF. The CDR3 region has the DNA TGTGCCGCTACGGGACTCAGCACTAACGAGCAGTACTTC. V is TRBV3-1 (or the pseudogene TRBV3-2) and J is TRBJ2-7; possibly TRBD2 for D (6 bases). Trimming took 11 bases from V and 5 from J, leaving 19 bases between them. Germline V gene data show CDR1 as LGHDT and CDR2 as YNNKEL (reference sequence). This CDR3 comprises 13 residues.

The chain uses TRBV6-2 or TRBV6-3 and TRBJ1-5; D gene uncertain. This CDR3 is 13 amino acids long. V was cut by 1 base and J by 9 bases, with 10 bases left in between. CDR1 MNHEY and CDR2 SVGEGT come from the germline V gene. CDR3 amino acids: CASSYFPLRPQHF. For the CDR3, the DNA is TGTGCCAGCAGTTACTTCCCCCTGCGGCCCCAGCATTTT.

The chain is built from TRBV7-9 and TRBJ2-5; tentative D call: TRBD1 (8 bases). V shed 5 bases and J shed 1 base, with 14 bases lying between them. This CDR3 region has 15 residues. CDR1 and CDR2 from the germline V gene are SEHNR and FQNEAQ (reference sequence). Here the CDR3 DNA reads TGTGCCAGCAGCCGAACAGGGGGGGCCCAAGAGACCCAGTACTTC. Its protein product is CASSRTGGAQETQYF.

In its sample, this clone was seen a few times. This chain uses TRBV21-1 with TRBJ1-3. TRBV21-1 is noted as a pseudogene. This CDR3 is 16 amino acids long. DNA of the CDR3: TGTGCCAGCAGCAAAGTGGGGAGCCTCTCTGGAAACACCATATATTTT. This gives the protein CASSKVGSLSGNTIYF.

The chain is built from TRBV19 and TRBJ2-3; TRBD2 matches 7 bases. Per the germline V gene, CDR1 is LNHDA and CDR2 is SQIVND (reference sequence). The CDR3 loop spans 15 amino acids. V shed 2 bases, J shed 3 bases, and the junction held 5 bases outside the gene matches. Here the CDR3 reads CASSIYSGQTDTQYF. The CDR3 nucleotides are TGTGCCAGTAGTATATATAGCGGGCAGACAGATACGCAGTATTTT.

This chain uses TRBV4-1 with TRBJ1-4; the D gene is possibly TRBD1 (5 bases). The CDR3 runs to 16 residues. The germline gives CDR1 MGHRA, CDR2 YSYEKL. V gave up 4 bases and J gave up 4 bases, with 16 bases separating them. CDR3 nucleotides: TGCGCCAGCAGCCGAGCGGGCAGGGACGGTAATGAAAAACTGTTTTTT. Protein sequence: CASSRAGRDGNEKLFF.

V is TRBV18 and J is TRBJ1-5; the D gene is possibly TRBD1 (5 bases). This CDR3 comprises 16 residues. Deletions cut 5 bases from V and 0 bases from J, with 14 bases between. CDR1 is KGHSH and CDR2 is LQKENI in the germline V gene. CDR3 in DNA: TGTGCCAGCTCATATCAGGGTTGGGATAGCAATCAGCCCCAGCATTTT. Translating gives CASSYQGWDSNQPQHF.

The chain couples TRBV21-1 to TRBJ2-7; TRBD2 was called by the table and not checked on the DNA. TRBV21-1 has pseudogene status. The CDR3 extends over 15 amino acids. CDR3 protein: CASSTRDEIVHEQYF. In nucleotides, the CDR3 is TGTGCCAGCAGCACCCGGGATGAAATCGTCCACGAGCAGTACTTC.

This chain uses TRBV5-1 with TRBJ2-2; maybe TRBD1 (6 bases). The CDR3 totals 14 residues. Trimming cost V 3 bases and J 1 base, with 7 bases left between them. In germline, CDR1 is SGHRS, CDR2 YFSETQ. The CDR3 DNA reads TGCGCCAGCAGCTCACAGGGGAACACCGGGGAGCTGTTTTTT. Residues: CASSSQGNTGELFF.